The present T cell receptor (beta chain) was sequenced within a study of T cell repertoires in cytomegalovirus infection. For the study at large: Public signatures in TCR beta pointed to CMV infection and matching HLA type. Study-wide results and caveats: HLA-C-restricted CMV-specific TCR beta clonotypes prevailed in the ex vivo response. Carriers of CMV and the relevant HLA type were discriminated by public TCR beta frequency.

The germline V and J ends were trimmed by 4 bases and 3 bases, with 9 bases remaining between them. CDR1 LNHDA and CDR2 SQIVND come from the germline V gene (reference sequence). The CDR3 extends over 13 amino acids. In this sample, this clonotype turned up once. The antigen remains undetermined. TCRdb called the reads again in MiXCR, with one record for every CDR3 protein. The sample includes approximately 140,000 distinct CDR3 sequences, 24% seen only once; the top ten take roughly 35%. Material: PBMCs, sequenced either directly or after in vitro stimulation (not recorded which). The chain is built from TRBV19 and TRBJ1-1; weak D call: TRBD1 (6 bases). The sequence derives from a human donor in good health (CMV status not recorded). Some clones in this sample may be carry-over from other donors' samples. In nucleotides, the CDR3 is TGTGCCAGTAGTAGGGGGGCGTACACTGAAGCTTTCTTT. Residues: CASSRGAYTEAFF.